This T cell receptor beta chain was sequenced in a study of spatial heterogeneity in lung cancer. Study conclusions and caveats: Mutation counts in tumors were tracked by counts of expanded intratumoral alpha and beta TCRs.

TCRdb re-called the 5' RACE reads through MiXCR, storing one row per CDR3 protein. The sample yields over 10,000 distinct CDR3 sequences, 5% to 6% seen once. This clonotype came up many times. Its antigen is as yet unknown. Time point meaning: sample taken at primary tumor resection. Donors were over 70 untreated early-stage non-small cell lung cancer patients. In each case, whole RNA from tumor, nontumor lung or frozen PBMC was sequenced unsorted. Material: lung tumor tissue, obtained at surgery. The TCR sequence derives from a female donor with early-stage non-small cell lung cancer.

CDR3 coding DNA: TGCGCCAGCAGCTATCGCCCTACAACTAATGAAAAACTGTTTTTT. Its protein is CASSYRPTTNEKLFF. This chain joins TRBV5-1 and TRBJ1-4; no clear D gene. Trimming pared 3 bases from V and 0 bases from J, leaving 9 bases between. CDR1 SGHRS and CDR2 YFSETQ come from the germline V gene. The length of the CDR3 is 15 residues.